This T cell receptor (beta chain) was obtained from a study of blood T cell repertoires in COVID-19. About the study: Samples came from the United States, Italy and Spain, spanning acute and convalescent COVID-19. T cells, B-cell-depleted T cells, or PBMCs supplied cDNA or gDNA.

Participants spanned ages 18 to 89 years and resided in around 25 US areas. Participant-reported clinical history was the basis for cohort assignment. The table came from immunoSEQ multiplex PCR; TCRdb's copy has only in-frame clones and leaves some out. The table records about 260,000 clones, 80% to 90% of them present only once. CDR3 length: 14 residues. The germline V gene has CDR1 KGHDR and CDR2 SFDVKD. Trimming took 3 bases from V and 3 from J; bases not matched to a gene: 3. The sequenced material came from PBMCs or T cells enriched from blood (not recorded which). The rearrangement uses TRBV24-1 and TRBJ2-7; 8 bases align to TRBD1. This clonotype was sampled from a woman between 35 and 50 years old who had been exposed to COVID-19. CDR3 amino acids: CATSDRDRFYEQYF. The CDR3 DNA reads TGTGCCACCAGTGATAGGGACAGGTTCTACGAGCAGTACTTC.